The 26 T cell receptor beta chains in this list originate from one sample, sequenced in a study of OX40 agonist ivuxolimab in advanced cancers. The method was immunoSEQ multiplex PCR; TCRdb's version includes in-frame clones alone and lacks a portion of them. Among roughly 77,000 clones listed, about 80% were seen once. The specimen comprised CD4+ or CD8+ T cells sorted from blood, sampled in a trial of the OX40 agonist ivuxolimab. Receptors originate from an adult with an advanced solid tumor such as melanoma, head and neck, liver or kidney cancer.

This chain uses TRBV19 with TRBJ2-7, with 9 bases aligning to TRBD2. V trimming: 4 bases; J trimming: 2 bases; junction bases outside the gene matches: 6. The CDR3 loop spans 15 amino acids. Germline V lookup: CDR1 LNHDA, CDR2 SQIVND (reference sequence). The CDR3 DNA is TGTGCCAGTAGTAAAGGACTAGCGCCCACCTACGAGCAGTACTTC. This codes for CASSKGLAPTYEQYF.

CDR3 nucleotide sequence: TGTGCCAGCGGAAGCCTCTCCTACAATGAGCAGTTCTTC. Translating gives CASGSLSYNEQFF. This chain links TRBV2 with TRBJ2-1; D remains unclear. V lost 8 bases, J lost 0 bases, and 8 bases lay in between. The CDR3 length is 13 residues. Germline V gene data show CDR1 as SNHLY and CDR2 as FYNNEI.

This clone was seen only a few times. DNA of the CDR3: TGTGCCAGCAGTTTAATTCCGTCAGGGGTCACTGAAGCTTTCTTT. Translated: CASSLIPSGVTEAFF. The chain has TRBV27 and TRBJ1-1; perhaps TRBD1 as D (6 bases). CDR1 and CDR2 (germline): MNHEY, SMNVEV (reference sequence). V lost 2 bases, J lost 4 bases, and 14 bases lay in between. The CDR3 runs to 15 residues.

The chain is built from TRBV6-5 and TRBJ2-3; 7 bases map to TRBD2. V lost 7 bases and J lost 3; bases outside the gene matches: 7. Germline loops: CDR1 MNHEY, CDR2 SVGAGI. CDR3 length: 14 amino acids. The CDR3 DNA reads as TGTGCCAGCACCCGGGGGGTGGGTACAGATACGCAGTATTTT. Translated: CASTRGVGTDTQYF.

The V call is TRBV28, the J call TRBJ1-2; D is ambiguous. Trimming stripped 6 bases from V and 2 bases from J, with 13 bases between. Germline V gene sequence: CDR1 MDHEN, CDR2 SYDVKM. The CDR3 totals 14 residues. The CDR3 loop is CASSSGQANYGYTF. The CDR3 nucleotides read TGTGCCAGCAGCTCCGGGCAGGCCAACTATGGCTACACCTTC.

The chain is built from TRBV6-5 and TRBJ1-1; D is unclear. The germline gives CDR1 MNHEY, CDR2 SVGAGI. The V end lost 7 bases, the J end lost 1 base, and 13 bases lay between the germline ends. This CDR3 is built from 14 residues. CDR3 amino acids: CASTLLWGNTEAFF. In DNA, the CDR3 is TGTGCCAGCACCTTACTGTGGGGGAACACTGAAGCTTTCTTT.

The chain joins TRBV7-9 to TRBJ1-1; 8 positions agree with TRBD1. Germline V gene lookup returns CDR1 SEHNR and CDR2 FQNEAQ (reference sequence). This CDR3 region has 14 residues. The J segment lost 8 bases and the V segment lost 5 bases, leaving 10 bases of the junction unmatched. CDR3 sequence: CASSPRQGRSEAFF. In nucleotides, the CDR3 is TGTGCCAGCAGCCCTAGACAGGGGAGGAGCGAAGCTTTCTTT.

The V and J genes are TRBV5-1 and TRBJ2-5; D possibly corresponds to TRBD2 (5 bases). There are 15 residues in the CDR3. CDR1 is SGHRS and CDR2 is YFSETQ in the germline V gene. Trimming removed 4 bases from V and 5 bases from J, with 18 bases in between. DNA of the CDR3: TGCGCCAGCAGCCCCCCGGACTCCAAAGGGGAGACCCAGTACTTC. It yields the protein CASSPPDSKGETQYF.

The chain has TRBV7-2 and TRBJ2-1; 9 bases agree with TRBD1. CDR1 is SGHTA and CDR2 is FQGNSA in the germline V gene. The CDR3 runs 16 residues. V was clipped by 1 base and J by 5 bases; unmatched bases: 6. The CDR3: CASSLGPDRGNNEQFF. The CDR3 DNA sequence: TGTGCCAGCAGCTTAGGGCCAGACAGGGGGAACAATGAGCAGTTCTTC.

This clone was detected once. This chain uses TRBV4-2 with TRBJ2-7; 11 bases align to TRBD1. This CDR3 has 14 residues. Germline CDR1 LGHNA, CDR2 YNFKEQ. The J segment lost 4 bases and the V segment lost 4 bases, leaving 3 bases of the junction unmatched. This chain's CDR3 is CASSPGQGAYEQYF. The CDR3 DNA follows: TGTGCCAGCAGCCCCGGACAGGGGGCGTACGAGCAGTACTTC.

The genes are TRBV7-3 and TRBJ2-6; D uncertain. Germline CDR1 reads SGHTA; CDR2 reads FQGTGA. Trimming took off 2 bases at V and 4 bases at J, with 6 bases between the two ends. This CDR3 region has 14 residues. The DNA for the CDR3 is TGTGCCAGCAGCTTAGATCCGGGGGCCAACGTCCTGACTTTC. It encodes CASSLDPGANVLTF.

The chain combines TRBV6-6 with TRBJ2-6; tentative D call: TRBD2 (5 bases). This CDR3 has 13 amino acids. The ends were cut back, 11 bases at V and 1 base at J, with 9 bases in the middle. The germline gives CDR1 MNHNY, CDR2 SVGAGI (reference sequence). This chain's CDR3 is CAGSPSGANVLTF. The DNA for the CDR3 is TGTGCCGGGAGCCCTTCTGGGGCCAACGTCCTGACTTTC.

The CDR3: CASSFQRLDTEAFF. CDR3 nucleotides: TGTGCCAGCAGCTTTCAGCGCCTCGACACTGAAGCTTTCTTT. V usage is TRBV5-8 and J usage is TRBJ1-1; no definite D call. CDR3 size: 14 residues. The V and J ends lost 2 bases and 3 bases respectively, with 11 bases between them. Germline assignment: CDR1 SGHTS and CDR2 YDEGEE.

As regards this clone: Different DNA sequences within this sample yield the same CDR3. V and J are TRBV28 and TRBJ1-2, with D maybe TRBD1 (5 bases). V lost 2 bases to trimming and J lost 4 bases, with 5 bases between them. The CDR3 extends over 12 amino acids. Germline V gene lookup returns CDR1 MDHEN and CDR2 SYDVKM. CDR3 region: CASSLGGYGYTF. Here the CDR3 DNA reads TGTGCCAGCAGTTTAGGGGGCTATGGCTACACCTTC.

The CDR3 loop reads CSGGDRGREKLFF. CDR3 in DNA: TGCAGCGGGGGAGACAGGGGGCGTGAAAAACTGTTTTTT. The J gene is TRBJ1-4, the V gene TRBV29-1; 10 bases are shared with TRBD1. The ends lost 7 bases at V and 7 bases at J; junction bases unmatched: 6. CDR3 size: 13 residues. Germline CDR1 and CDR2: SQVTM and ANQGSEA.

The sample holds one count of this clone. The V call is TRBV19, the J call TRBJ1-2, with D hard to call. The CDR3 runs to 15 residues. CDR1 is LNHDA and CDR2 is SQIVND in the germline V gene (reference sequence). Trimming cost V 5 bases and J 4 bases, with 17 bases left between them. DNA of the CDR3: TGTGCCAGTAGTCCCACCGAGGGCGGAGTCTATGGCTACACCTTC. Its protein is CASSPTEGGVYGYTF. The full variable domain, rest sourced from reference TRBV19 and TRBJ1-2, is DGGITQSPKYLFRKEGQNVTLSCEQNLNHDAMYWYRQDPGQGLRLIYYSQIVNDFQKGDIAEGYSVSREKKESFPLTVTSAQKNPTAFYLCASSPTEGGVYGYTFGSGTRLTVV.

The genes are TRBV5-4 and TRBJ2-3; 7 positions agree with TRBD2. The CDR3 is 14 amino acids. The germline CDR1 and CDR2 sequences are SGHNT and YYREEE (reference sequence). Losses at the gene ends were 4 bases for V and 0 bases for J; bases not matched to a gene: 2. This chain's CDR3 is CASSERGSTDTQYF. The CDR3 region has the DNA TGTGCCAGCAGCGAGCGGGGCAGCACAGATACGCAGTATTTT.

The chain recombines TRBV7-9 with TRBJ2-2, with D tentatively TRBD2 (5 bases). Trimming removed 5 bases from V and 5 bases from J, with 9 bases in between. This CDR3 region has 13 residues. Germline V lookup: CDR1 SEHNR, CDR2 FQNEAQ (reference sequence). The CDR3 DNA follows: TGTGCCAGCAGCCGAGGGCAGACCGGGGAGCTGTTTTTT. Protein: CASSRGQTGELFF.

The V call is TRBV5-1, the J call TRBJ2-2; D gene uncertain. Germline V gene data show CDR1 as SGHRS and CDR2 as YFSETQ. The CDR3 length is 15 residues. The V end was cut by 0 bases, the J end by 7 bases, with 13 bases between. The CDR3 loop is CASSLATLWGGELFF. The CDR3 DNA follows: TGCGCCAGCAGCTTGGCCACGTTGTGGGGCGGGGAGCTGTTTTTT.

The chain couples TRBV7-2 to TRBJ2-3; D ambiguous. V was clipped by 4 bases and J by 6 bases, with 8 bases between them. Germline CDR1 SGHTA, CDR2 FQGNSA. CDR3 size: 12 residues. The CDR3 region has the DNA TGTGCCAGCAGCTCCTACAGCGATACGCAGTATTTT. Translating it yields CASSSYSDTQYF. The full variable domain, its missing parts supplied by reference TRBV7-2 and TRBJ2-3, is GAGVSQSPSNKVTEKGKDVELRCDPISGHTALYWYRQSLGQGLEFLIYFQGNSAPDKSGLPSDRFSAERTGGSVSTLTIQRTQQEDSAVYLCASSSYSDTQYFGPGTRLTVL.

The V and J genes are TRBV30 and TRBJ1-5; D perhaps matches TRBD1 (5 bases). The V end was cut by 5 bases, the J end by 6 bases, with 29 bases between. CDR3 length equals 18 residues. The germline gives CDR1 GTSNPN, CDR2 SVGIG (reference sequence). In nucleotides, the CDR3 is TGTGCCTGGGGGTTCAAGCCGGGACTCACAACCCGGGGTCAGCCCCAGCATTTT. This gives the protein CAWGFKPGLTTRGQPQHF. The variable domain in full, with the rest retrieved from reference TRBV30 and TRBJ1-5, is SQTIHQWPATLVQPVGSPLSLECTVEGTSNPNLYWYRQAAGRGLQLLFYSVGIGQISSEVPQNLSASRPQDRQFILSSKKLLLSDSGFYLCAWGFKPGLTTRGQPQHFGDGTRLSIL.

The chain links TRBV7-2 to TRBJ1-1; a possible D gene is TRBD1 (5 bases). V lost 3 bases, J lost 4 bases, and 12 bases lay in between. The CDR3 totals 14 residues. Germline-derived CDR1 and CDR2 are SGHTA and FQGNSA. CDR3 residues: CASSFQGRGTEAFF. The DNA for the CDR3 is TGTGCCAGCAGCTTTCAGGGAAGGGGCACTGAAGCTTTCTTT. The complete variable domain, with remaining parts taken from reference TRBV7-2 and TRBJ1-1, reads GAGVSQSPSNKVTEKGKDVELRCDPISGHTALYWYRQSLGQGLEFLIYFQGNSAPDKSGLPSDRFSAERTGGSVSTLTIQRTQQEDSAVYLCASSFQGRGTEAFFGQGTRLTVV.

CDR3 DNA sequence: TGTGCCAGCAGTCGACATCTTTCAGACAGGTTCAATCAGCCCCAGCATTTT. Protein: CASSRHLSDRFNQPQHF. The V and J genes are TRBV27 and TRBJ1-5; weak D call: TRBD1 (6 bases). The germline V and J ends were trimmed by 5 bases and 3 bases, with 20 bases remaining between them. This CDR3 contains 17 residues. Germline-derived CDR1 and CDR2 are MNHEY and SMNVEV (reference sequence).

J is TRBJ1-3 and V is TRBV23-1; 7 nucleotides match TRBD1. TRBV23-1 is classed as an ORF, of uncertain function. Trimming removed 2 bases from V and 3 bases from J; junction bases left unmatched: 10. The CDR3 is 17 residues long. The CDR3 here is CASSQLLDRVSGNTIYF. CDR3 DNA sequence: TGCGCCAGCAGTCAACTTCTCGACAGGGTGAGTGGAAACACCATATATTTT.

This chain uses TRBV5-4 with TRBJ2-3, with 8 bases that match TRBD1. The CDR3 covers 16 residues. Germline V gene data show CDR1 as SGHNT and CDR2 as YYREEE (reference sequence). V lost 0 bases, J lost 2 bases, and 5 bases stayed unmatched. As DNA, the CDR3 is TGTGCCAGCAGCTTGGCAAGGACAGGGACCACAGATACGCAGTATTTT. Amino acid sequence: CASSLARTGTTDTQYF.

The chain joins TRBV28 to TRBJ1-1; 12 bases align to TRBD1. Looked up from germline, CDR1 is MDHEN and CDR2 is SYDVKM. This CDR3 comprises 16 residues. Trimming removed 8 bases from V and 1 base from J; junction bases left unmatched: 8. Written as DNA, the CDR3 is TGTGCCAGCCCGAGTAGGGACAGGGGGCCGAACACTGAAGCTTTCTTT. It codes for CASPSRDRGPNTEAFF.